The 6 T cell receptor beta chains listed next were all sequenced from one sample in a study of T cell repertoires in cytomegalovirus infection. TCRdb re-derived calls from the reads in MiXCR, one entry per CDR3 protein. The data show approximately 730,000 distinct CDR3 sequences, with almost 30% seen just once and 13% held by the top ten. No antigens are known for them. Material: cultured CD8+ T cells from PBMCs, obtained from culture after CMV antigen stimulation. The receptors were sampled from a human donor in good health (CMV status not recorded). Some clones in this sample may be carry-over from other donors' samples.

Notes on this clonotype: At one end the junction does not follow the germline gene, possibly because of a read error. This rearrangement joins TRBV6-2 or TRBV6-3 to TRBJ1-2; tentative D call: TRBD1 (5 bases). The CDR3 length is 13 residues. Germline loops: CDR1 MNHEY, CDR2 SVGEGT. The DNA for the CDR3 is TGTGCCAGCAGTGTCGCGGCTTCGGCAGGGATCCTCTTC. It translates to CASSVAASAGILF.

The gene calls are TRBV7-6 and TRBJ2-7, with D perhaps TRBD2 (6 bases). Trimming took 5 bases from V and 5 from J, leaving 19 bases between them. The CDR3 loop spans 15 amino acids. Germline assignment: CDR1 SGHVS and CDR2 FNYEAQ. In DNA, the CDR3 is TGTGCCAGCAGCCCGAGGTCGGGACTGCTGCACGAGCAGTACGTC. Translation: CASSPRSGLLHEQYV.

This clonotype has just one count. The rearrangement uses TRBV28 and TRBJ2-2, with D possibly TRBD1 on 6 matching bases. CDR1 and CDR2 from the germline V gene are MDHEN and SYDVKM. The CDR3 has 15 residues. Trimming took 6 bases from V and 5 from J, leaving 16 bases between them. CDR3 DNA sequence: TGTGCCAGCAGAGGGGCAGGGGTAAATACCGGGGAGCTGTTTTTT. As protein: CASRGAGVNTGELFF. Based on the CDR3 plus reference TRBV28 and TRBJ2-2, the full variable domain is DVKVTQSSRYLVKRTGEKVFLECVQDMDHENMFWYRQDPGLGLRLIYFSYDVKMKEKGDIPEGYSVSREKKERFSLILESASTNQTSMYLCASRGAGVNTGELFFGEGSRLTVL.

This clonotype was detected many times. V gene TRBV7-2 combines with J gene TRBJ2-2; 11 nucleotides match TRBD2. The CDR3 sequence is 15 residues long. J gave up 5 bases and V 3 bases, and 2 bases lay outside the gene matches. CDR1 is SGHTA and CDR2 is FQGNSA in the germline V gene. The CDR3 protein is CASSFSGGGTGELFF. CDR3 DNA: TGTGCCAGCAGCTTTAGCGGGGGGGGTACCGGGGAGCTGTTTTTT.

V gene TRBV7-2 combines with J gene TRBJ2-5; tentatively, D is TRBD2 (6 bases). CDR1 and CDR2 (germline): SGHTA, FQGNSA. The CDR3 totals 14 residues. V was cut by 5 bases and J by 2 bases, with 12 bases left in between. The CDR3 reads CASSLRLEQETQYF. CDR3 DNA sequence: TGTGCCAGCAGCCTTCGACTAGAGCAAGAGACCCAGTACTTC.

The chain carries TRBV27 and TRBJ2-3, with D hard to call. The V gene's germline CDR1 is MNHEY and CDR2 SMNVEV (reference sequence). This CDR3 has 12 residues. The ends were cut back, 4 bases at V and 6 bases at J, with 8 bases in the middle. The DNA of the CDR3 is TGTGCCAGCAGTTCGATTAGGGATACGCAGTATTTT. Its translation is CASSSIRDTQYF.